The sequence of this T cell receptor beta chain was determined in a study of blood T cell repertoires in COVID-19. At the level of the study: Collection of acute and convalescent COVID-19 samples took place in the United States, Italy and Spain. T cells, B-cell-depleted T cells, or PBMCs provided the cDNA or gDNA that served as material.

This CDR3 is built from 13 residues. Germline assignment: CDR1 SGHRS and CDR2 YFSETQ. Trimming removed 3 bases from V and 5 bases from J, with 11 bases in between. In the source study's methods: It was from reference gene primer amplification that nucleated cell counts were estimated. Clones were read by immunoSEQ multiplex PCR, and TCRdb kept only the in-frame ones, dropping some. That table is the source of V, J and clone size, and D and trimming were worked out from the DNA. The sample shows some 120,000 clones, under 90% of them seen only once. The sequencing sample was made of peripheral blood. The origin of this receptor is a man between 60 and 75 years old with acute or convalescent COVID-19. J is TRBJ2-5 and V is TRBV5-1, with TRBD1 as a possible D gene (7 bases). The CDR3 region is CASSSTGRETQYF. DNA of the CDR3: TGCGCCAGCAGCTCGACAGGGAGGGAGACCCAGTACTTC.